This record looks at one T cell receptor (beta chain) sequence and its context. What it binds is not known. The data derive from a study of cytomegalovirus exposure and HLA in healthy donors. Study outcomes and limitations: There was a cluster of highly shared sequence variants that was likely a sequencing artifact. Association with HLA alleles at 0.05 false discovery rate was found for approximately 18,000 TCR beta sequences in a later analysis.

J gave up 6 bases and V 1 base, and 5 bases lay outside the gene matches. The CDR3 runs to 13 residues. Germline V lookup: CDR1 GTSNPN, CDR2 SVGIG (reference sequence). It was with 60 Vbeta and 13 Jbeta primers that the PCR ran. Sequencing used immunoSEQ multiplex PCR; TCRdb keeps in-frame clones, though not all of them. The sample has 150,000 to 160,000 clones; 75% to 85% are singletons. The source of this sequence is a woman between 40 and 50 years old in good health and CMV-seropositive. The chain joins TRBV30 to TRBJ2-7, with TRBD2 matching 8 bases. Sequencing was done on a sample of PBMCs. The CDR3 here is CAWSGGAGVEQYF. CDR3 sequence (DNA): TGTGCCTGGAGTGGGGGAGCGGGAGTCGAGCAGTACTTC.